A selection of T cell receptor beta chains follows, all from one sample in a study of T cells in Graves' hyperthyroidism and ophthalmopathy. Using its own MiXCR run on the multiplex PCR reads, TCRdb lists one record per CDR3 protein. The data hold around 500,000 distinct CDR3 sequences, with about 15% observed a single time. Sequencing was done on a sample of blood. The receptors come from a woman in her 30s with Graves' ophthalmopathy. The CDR3 runs from the conserved cysteine through the conserved F or W. The D gene is left open where the match is weak. Clone size is given for some rows only: seen once, a few or many times, or a class if the clone is expanded.

v_call	clone_size	j_call	d_call	cdr3_aa	cdr3_nt
TRBV30	many	TRBJ2-5	TRBD1	CAWSADRQETQYF	TGTGCCTGGAGTGCGGACAGGCAAGAGACCCAGTACTTC
TRBV7-2	-	TRBJ2-7	TRBD1	CASSPVGTGLEQYF	TGTGCCAGCAGCCCTGTCGGGACAGGGCTCGAGCAGTACTTC
TRBV5-1	many	TRBJ1-2	-	CASRLTDLYGYTF	TGCGCCAGCCGTTTGACCGACCTCTATGGCTACACCTTC
TRBV12-3/TRBV12-4	many	TRBJ2-2	TRBD2	CASSQPLAGTGELFF	TGTGCCAGCAGCCAGCCATTAGCGGGAACCGGGGAGCTGTTTTTT
TRBV24-1	-	TRBJ2-3	TRBD1	CATSDPGQGADTQYF	TGTGCCACCAGTGATCCGGGACAGGGGGCAGATACGCAGTATTTT
TRBV29-1	few	TRBJ2-5	-	CSVEEETQYF	TGCAGCGTCGAAGAAGAGACCCAGTACTTC
TRBV7-6	-	TRBJ2-7	TRBD2	CASSLISGSPEQYF	TGTGCCAGCAGCTTAATCAGCGGGAGCCCCGAGCAGTACTTC
TRBV20-1	many	TRBJ2-5	TRBD2	CSAGGVGSETQYF	TGCAGTGCTGGGGGGGTGGGAAGCGAGACCCAGTACTTC
TRBV10-3	-	TRBJ2-3	-	CAISRGLGTDTQYF	TGTGCCATCAGTCGGGGGCTTGGCACAGATACGCAGTATTTT
TRBV20-1	many	TRBJ2-7	TRBD1	CSVSGQGDYEQYF	TGCAGTGTTTCAGGACAGGGGGACTACGAGCAGTACTTC
TRBV7-3	many	TRBJ2-7	-	CASSPGLGSDEQYF	TGTGCCAGCAGCCCCGGGCTAGGATCAGACGAGCAGTACTTC
TRBV10-3	-	TRBJ1-1	TRBD1	CASSEGQGNTGAFF	TGTGCCAGCAGTGAAGGACAGGGGAACACTGGAGCTTTCTTT
TRBV4-3	few	TRBJ2-5	-	CASSQVPGEAETQYF	TGCGCCAGCAGCCAAGTACCGGGAGAGGCGGAGACCCAGTACTTC